In this sample, the clone carrying this T cell receptor beta chain turned up many times. These data are taken from a study of T cells in Graves' hyperthyroidism and ophthalmopathy. TCR beta CDR3 regions were amplified from RNA. When the TCR CDR3 underwent first-round RT-PCR, the HTBI primer set was used. TCRdb re-analysed the multiplex PCR reads in MiXCR, keeping a single row per CDR3 protein. The sample holds around 520,000 distinct CDR3 sequences; 12% to 15% are singletons and the top ten take approximately 15%. The CDR3 consists of 16 residues. Germline values: CDR1 SGHTA, CDR2 FQGNSA. V shed 1 base and J 7 bases; nucleotides not matched to a gene: 9.

The TCR was taken from a woman between 40 and 55 years old with Graves' hyperthyroidism. The rearrangement links TRBV7-2 to TRBJ1-4; TRBD1 aligns across 7 bases. Sequencing used blood. Here the CDR3 reads CASSLEPGQYGEKLFF. The CDR3 DNA is TGTGCCAGCAGCTTAGAACCGGGACAGTATGGTGAAAAACTGTTTTTT.